Listed below are T cell receptor beta chains from one sample, sequenced in a study of T cell changes during pregnancy in multiple sclerosis. The repertoire was sequenced with immunoSEQ multiplex PCR; TCRdb's copy has only in-frame clones and lacks some. The sample lists approximately 53,000 clones; roughly 89% were seen once. Sequenced here: peripheral blood, sampled after pregnancy. Every receptor here comes from a female donor in good health, enrolled as a control in a pregnancy study. CDR3s include the opening cysteine and the closing phenylalanine or tryptophan. The D gene is left open where the match is weak. Clone sizes are given selectively: once, few, many, or a class where the clone is expanded.

TRBJ1-4,.,TRBV14,.,14,CASSQDRSYGKLFF,TGTGCCAGCAGCCAAGATCGATCCTATGGAAAACTGTTTTTT
TRBJ1-3,TRBD1,TRBV5-6,.,15,CASSLRTGSGNTIYF,TGTGCCAGCAGCCTCCGGACAGGGTCTGGAAACACCATATATTTT
TRBJ1-2,TRBD1,TRBV19,.,12,CAVRQGPYGYTF,TGTGCCGTCAGACAGGGGCCCTATGGCTACACCTTC
TRBJ1-4,.,TRBV19,few,13,CASRAGTKEKLFF,TGTGCCAGTAGAGCCGGGACAAAGGAAAAACTGTTTTTT
TRBJ2-3,TRBD2,TRBV6-1,once,14,CASRTGRDLYTQYF,TGTGCCAGCAGGACCGGGAGGGACCTCTATACGCAGTATTTT
TRBJ2-1,TRBD2,TRBV13,.,15,CASSSGGAYYNEQFF,TGTGCCAGCAGCTCCGGGGGGGCGTATTACAATGAGCAGTTCTTC
TRBJ2-7,TRBD1,TRBV18,once,12,CASSPTGDEQYF,TGTGCCAGCTCCCCCACAGGGGACGAGCAGTACTTC
TRBJ2-5,.,TRBV7-6,.,13,CASSTQFQETQYF,TGTGCCAGCAGTACACAGTTCCAAGAGACCCAGTACTTC
TRBJ1-5,TRBD1,TRBV10-1,few,16,CASLDRVTHRDQPQHF,TGCGCCAGCTTGGACAGGGTAACCCATCGGGATCAGCCCCAGCATTTT
TRBJ1-1,.,TRBV27,.,14,CASSLRGENTEAFF,TGTGCCAGCAGTTTACGGGGGGAGAACACTGAAGCTTTCTTT
TRBJ1-1,.,TRBV27,.,12,CASSTGRLEAFF,TGTGCCAGCAGTACAGGACGGCTTGAAGCTTTCTTT
TRBJ1-2,.,TRBV11-2,.,19,CASSFGGRMGAPIYYGYTF,TGTGCCAGCAGCTTTGGGGGTCGAATGGGGGCCCCCATCTACTATGGCTACACCTTC
TRBJ2-1,TRBD2,TRBV9,.,13,CASSDTSAVEQFF,TGTGCCAGCAGCGATACTAGCGCGGTGGAGCAGTTCTTC
TRBJ2-7,.,TRBV7-9,.,15,CASSLGASTTFQQYF,TGTGCCAGCAGCTTAGGGGCCAGTACCACCTTCCAGCAGTACTTC
TRBJ2-7,TRBD2,TRBV11-3,.,15,CASSPSGTTSGEQYF,TGTGCCAGCAGTCCATCCGGGACTACCTCAGGCGAGCAGTACTTC
TRBJ2-5,.,TRBV7-3,.,13,CASSLDSLETQYF,TGTGCCAGCAGCCTGGACTCTTTGGAGACCCAGTACTTC
TRBJ2-1,.,TRBV13,.,15,CASSPAGGGQGEQFF,TGTGCCAGCAGCCCCGCTGGGGGGGGCCAAGGTGAGCAGTTCTTC
TRBJ2-3,TRBD1,TRBV7-3,.,16,CASSLTQGVGTDTQYF,TGTGCCAGCAGCTTAACACAGGGGGTAGGCACAGATACGCAGTATTTT
TRBJ2-1,TRBD2,TRBV7-3,.,15,CASSPLAGGYNEQFF,TGTGCCAGCAGCCCTCTAGCGGGGGGATACAATGAGCAGTTCTTC
TRBJ2-1,.,TRBV2,.,13,CASGGLDSNEQFF,TGTGCCAGCGGGGGACTGGACTCGAATGAGCAGTTCTTC
TRBJ2-7,.,TRBV15,.,14,CATSGVPHSYEQYF,TGTGCCACCAGCGGAGTCCCACACTCCTACGAGCAGTACTTC
TRBJ2-5,TRBD1,TRBV6-5,.,14,CASSRDRGRETQYF,TGTGCCAGCAGCCGGGACAGGGGGCGAGAGACCCAGTACTTC
TRBJ1-5,TRBD1,TRBV19,few,15,CASSIFGQGNQPQHF,TGTGCCAGTAGTATATTCGGACAGGGAAATCAGCCCCAGCATTTT
TRBJ1-1,.,TRBV6-5,.,16,CASSYLRGAGPTEAFF,TGTGCCAGCAGTTACCTCCGTGGGGCAGGGCCTACTGAAGCTTTCTTT
TRBJ1-1,.,TRBV7-9,.,15,CASSLGGLGNTEAFF,TGTGCCAGCAGCCTAGGGGGGCTCGGGAACACTGAAGCTTTCTTT
TRBJ2-3,TRBD1,TRBV7-3,.,18,CASSESPGTGGIADTQYF,TGTGCCAGCAGCGAAAGTCCCGGGACAGGGGGCATTGCAGATACGCAGTATTTT
TRBJ1-2,.,TRBV30,few,13,CAWSRGNNYGYTF,TGTGCCTGGAGCCGGGGGAATAACTATGGCTACACCTTC
TRBJ1-2,TRBD1,TRBV29-1,.,13,CSVGDSYNYGYTF,TGCAGCGTCGGGGACAGCTATAACTATGGCTACACCTTC
TRBJ2-7,TRBD2,TRBV6-1,medium-sized,15,CASSELAGSSYEQYF,TGTGCCAGCAGTGAACTAGCGGGGTCCTCCTACGAGCAGTACTTC
TRBJ1-1,.,TRBV7-3,.,15,CASSLVPTENTEAFF,TGTGCCAGCAGCTTAGTCCCGACTGAGAACACTGAAGCTTTCTTT
TRBJ2-3,.,TRBV4-3,.,13,CASSQGGEDTQYF,TGCGCCAGCAGCCAAGGGGGGGAGGATACGCAGTATTTT
TRBJ2-1,.,TRBV9,.,16,CASSVAGASSYNEQFF,TGTGCCAGCAGCGTTGCGGGGGCGAGCTCCTACAATGAGCAGTTCTTC
TRBJ2-1,TRBD2,TRBV30,.,15,CAWSPRLAGANEQFF,TGTGCCTGGTCCCCCAGGCTAGCGGGAGCGAATGAGCAGTTCTTC
TRBJ2-3,TRBD2,TRBV9,.,17,CASSVEASGGPTDTQYF,TGTGCCAGCAGCGTAGAGGCTAGCGGGGGGCCCACAGATACGCAGTATTTT
TRBJ2-5,TRBD2,TRBV25-1,.,15,CASSELAGVQETQYF,TGTGCCAGCAGTGAGCTAGCGGGGGTTCAAGAGACCCAGTACTTC
TRBJ2-2,TRBD2,TRBV5-1,.,15,CASSLPTSVVGELFF,TGCGCCAGCAGCTTGCCGACTAGCGTCGTCGGGGAGCTGTTTTTT
TRBJ2-2,TRBD1,TRBV5-1,.,17,CASSYGTEQMKSGELFF,TGCGCCAGCAGCTATGGGACAGAGCAGATGAAGAGCGGGGAGCTGTTTTTT
TRBJ2-7,.,TRBV6-6,few,15,CASSTSGGRSYEQYF,.
TRBJ2-3,TRBD2,TRBV5-4,.,15,CASSTSGSFTDTQYF,TGTGCCAGCAGCACTAGCGGGAGTTTCACAGATACGCAGTATTTT
TRBJ2-5,.,TRBV4-3,.,13,CASSQGGVETQYF,TGCGCCAGCAGCCAAGGCGGGGTTGAGACCCAGTACTTC
TRBJ2-7,TRBD1,TRBV28,.,16,CASSSTRTGGFYEQYF,TGTGCCAGCAGTTCCACTCGGACAGGGGGCTTTTACGAGCAGTACTTC
TRBJ2-7,.,TRBV4-2,.,16,CASSQEIATDTYEQYF,TGTGCCAGCAGCCAAGAGATCGCGACGGACACCTACGAGCAGTACTTC
TRBJ2-3,TRBD1,TRBV28,.,17,CASSSDGTGLRADTQYF,TGTGCCAGCAGTTCAGACGGGACAGGATTAAGGGCAGATACGCAGTATTTT
TRBJ2-1,.,TRBV19,.,13,CASSTGLYNEQFF,TGTGCCAGTAGTACGGGACTTTACAATGAGCAGTTCTTC
TRBJ2-1,.,TRBV9,.,19,CASSPRSAQGGRPYNEQFF,TGTGCCAGCAGCCCCCGATCTGCGCAGGGCGGTAGGCCATACAATGAGCAGTTCTTC